The rows below give T cell receptor beta chains drawn from one sample of a study of blood T cell repertoires in COVID-19. This table comes from immunoSEQ multiplex PCR, and its TCRdb copy is limited to in-frame clones, with some not included. Of some 300,000 clones listed, approximately 80% are singletons. Sequencing was done on a sample of peripheral blood. The receptor source for this set is a woman aged 45-65 years with active or convalescent COVID-19. CDR3s include the opening cysteine and the closing phenylalanine or tryptophan. A D gene is named only where the DNA matches it firmly. Clone size appears in some rows only: once, few, many, or a class for an expanded clone.

clone_size d_call j_call v_call cdr3_aa cdr3_nt
- TRBD2 TRBJ2-3 TRBV11-2 CASSPETSGTTDTQYF TGTGCCAGCAGCCCCGAGACTAGCGGGACCACAGATACGCAGTATTTT
- - TRBJ2-7 TRBV10-3 CAISHPGSQLQYEQYF TGTGCCATCAGTCATCCCGGGAGCCAACTCCAATACGAGCAGTACTTC
- TRBD2 TRBJ2-7 TRBV27 CASSPGLALLRYF TGTGCCAGCAGCCCCGGACTAGCCCTCCTGAGGTACTTC
- - TRBJ2-1 TRBV5-1 CASSSRELNEQFF TGCGCCAGCAGCTCACGGGAGTTGAATGAGCAGTTCTTC
- - TRBJ1-2 TRBV7-2 CASSPDSNYGYTF TGTGCCAGCAGCCCCGACAGTAACTATGGCTACACCTTC
- - TRBJ1-2 TRBV28 CASTLKVREGNGYTF TGTGCCAGCACCTTAAAGGTCAGGGAAGGAAATGGCTACACCTTC
once - TRBJ1-5 TRBV4-2 CASSHYSNQPQHF TGTGCCAGCAGCCACTATAGCAATCAGCCCCAGCATTTT
- TRBD2 TRBJ2-1 TRBV4-2 CASSQELAGGRDEQFF TGTGCCAGCAGCCAAGAACTAGCGGGAGGTAGGGATGAGCAGTTCTTC
- TRBD2 TRBJ2-1 TRBV9 CASSAGTSGFVPPMSNVQFF TGTGCCAGCAGCGCCGGGACTAGCGGGTTCGTCCCCCCGATGAGTAATGTGCAGTTCTTC
- TRBD1 TRBJ1-1 TRBV30 CAWSPDRGQGAFF TGTGCCTGGAGTCCAGACAGGGGGCAGGGAGCTTTCTTT
- TRBD2 TRBJ2-1 TRBV4-1 CASSTTSGYNEQFF TGCGCCAGCAGCACGACTAGCGGTTACAATGAGCAGTTCTTC
few TRBD1 TRBJ2-7 TRBV2 CASSASRGPTYEQYF TGTGCCAGCAGCGCGTCGAGGGGGCCCACCTACGAGCAGTACTTC
- - TRBJ2-7 TRBV3-1/TRBV3-2 CASSQGGSEQYF TGTGCCAGCAGCCAAGGGGGCTCCGAGCAGTACTTC
few - TRBJ1-2 TRBV9 CASMNRAGGYTF TGTGCCAGCATGAACAGGGCAGGCGGCTACACCTTC
- TRBD2 TRBJ2-1 TRBV6-5 CASVGLDRPNEQFF TGTGCCAGCGTAGGACTAGATCGGCCTAATGAGCAGTTCTTC
- - TRBJ1-1 TRBV5-1 CASSLDGGNPMNTEAFF TGCGCCAGCAGCTTGGATGGCGGAAACCCCATGAACACTGAAGCTTTCTTT
- TRBD1 TRBJ1-1 TRBV6-5 CASRAGTGRAFF TGTGCCAGCAGGGCCGGGACAGGAAGAGCTTTCTTT
- - TRBJ1-5 TRBV6-5 CASSRRLTNQPQHF TGTGCCAGCAGTCGAAGACTGACCAATCAGCCCCAGCATTTT
few TRBD1 TRBJ1-6 TRBV7-8 CASSLTGQNNSPLHF TGTGCCAGCAGCTTAACGGGACAGAATAATTCACCCCTCCACTTT
- TRBD1 TRBJ1-4 TRBV18 CASSVSTGPTNEKLFF TGTGCCAGCTCAGTATCGACAGGGCCTACTAATGAAAAACTGTTTTTT
- - TRBJ1-2 TRBV2 CASSEYRNYGYTF TGTGCCAGCAGTGAATACCGGAACTATGGCTACACCTTC
- - TRBJ2-7 TRBV28 CASSPNWGTDPYEQYF TGTGCCAGCAGTCCTAACTGGGGCACCGACCCCTACGAGCAGTACTTC
- TRBD2 TRBJ2-3 TRBV27 CASSQGLAGANTQYF TGTGCCAGCAGTCAGGGACTAGCGGGAGCCAATACGCAGTATTTT
- TRBD2 TRBJ2-7 TRBV5-1 CASSLGGLEGIEQYF TGCGCCAGCAGCTTGGGGGGACTAGAAGGGATCGAGCAGTACTTC
- - TRBJ2-3 TRBV29-1 CSVEIGTDTQYF TGCAGCGTTGAAATCGGCACAGATACGCAGTATTTT
- TRBD1 TRBJ1-1 TRBV19 CASSLDRGPAEAFF TGTGCCAGTAGTTTGGACAGGGGGCCCGCTGAAGCTTTCTTT
- - TRBJ1-2 TRBV6-1 CASSDRQRNYGYTF TGTGCCAGCAGTGACCGACAGAGGAACTATGGCTACACCTTC
- - TRBJ2-7 TRBV27 CASRGAGSYYEQYF TGTGCCAGCAGGGGGGCAGGATCTTACTACGAGCAGTACTTC
once TRBD2 TRBJ2-1 TRBV5-1 CASSSWGTIDNEQFF TGCGCCAGCAGCTCGTGGGGGACTATCGACAATGAGCAGTTCTTC
- - TRBJ2-7 TRBV7-2 CASSSAGFSYEQYF TGTGCCAGCAGCTCCGCGGGATTTAGCTACGAGCAGTACTTC
- - TRBJ2-5 TRBV18 CASSPPGRLETQYF TGTGCCAGCTCACCACCGGGCCGATTGGAGACCCAGTACTTC
- - TRBJ2-1 TRBV10-3 CALPSREQFF TGTGCCCTCCCCTCCAGGGAGCAGTTCTTC
- TRBD2 TRBJ2-3 TRBV19 CASSPTGGVADTQYF TGTGCCAGTTCCCCGACCGGGGGGGTCGCAGATACGCAGTATTTT
- - TRBJ1-1 TRBV28 CASRTFSNTEAFF TGTGCCAGCAGGACTTTCTCGAACACTGAAGCTTTCTTT
- TRBD2 TRBJ2-1 TRBV3-1/TRBV3-2 CASSHPRGGSYNEQFF TGTGCCAGCAGCCACCCCCGGGGGGGCTCCTACAATGAGCAGTTCTTC
- TRBD2 TRBJ2-1 TRBV7-7 CASSPLAGGFPPNEQFF TGTGCTAGCAGCCCACTTGCGGGAGGATTCCCCCCCAATGAGCAGTTCTTC
- TRBD2 TRBJ2-2 TRBV7-9 CASSSPGTSGTGELFF TGTGCCAGCAGCTCGCCCGGGACTAGCGGGACCGGGGAGCTGTTTTTT
- - TRBJ1-1 TRBV5-1 CASSLAAGIPEAFF TGCGCCAGCAGCTTGGCGGCAGGGATCCCTGAAGCTTTCTTT
many - TRBJ1-2 TRBV5-5 CASSLGTNYGYTF TGTGCCAGCAGCTTGGGCACAAACTATGGCTACACCTTC
- - TRBJ2-3 TRBV21-1 CASSKEGQLTDTQYF TGTGCCAGCAGCAAAGAGGGACAGCTCACAGATACGCAGTATTTT
- - TRBJ1-3 TRBV27 CASSTQALGNTIYF TGTGCCAGCAGCACCCAGGCGCTCGGAAACACCATATATTTT
- TRBD1 TRBJ1-5 TRBV18 CASSPLGRGSNQPQHF TGTGCCAGCTCACCCCTGGGCAGGGGGTCAAATCAGCCCCAGCATTTT
- - TRBJ1-5 TRBV7-2 CASRTVGGSENQPQHF TGTGCCAGCAGGACAGTGGGGGGATCGGAGAATCAGCCCCAGCATTTT
- TRBD1 TRBJ2-7 TRBV18 CASSTGTGVSYEQYF TGTGCCAGCTCGACCGGGACAGGGGTCTCCTACGAGCAGTACTTC
- - TRBJ1-3 TRBV6-6 CASSYDFTGNTIYF TGTGCCAGCAGTTATGACTTCACTGGAAACACCATATATTTT
- TRBD1 TRBJ2-7 TRBV2 CASSPGQGAHEQYF TGTGCCAGCAGCCCGGGACAGGGGGCGCACGAGCAGTACTTC
- - TRBJ2-3 TRBV5-1 CASSLAYGTDTQYF TGCGCCAGCAGCTTGGCCTATGGCACAGATACGCAGTATTTT
- TRBD1 TRBJ1-1 TRBV9 CASSVGAGGASTEAFF TGTGCCAGCAGCGTAGGGGCAGGGGGTGCCAGCACTGAAGCTTTCTTT
- - TRBJ1-1 TRBV7-8 CASSLRDASGEAFF TGTGCCAGCAGCTTACGCGACGCTAGCGGAGAAGCTTTCTTT
- - TRBJ1-2 TRBV10-3 CAISSRDGSYYGYTF TGTGCCATCAGTTCACGGGACGGGAGCTACTATGGCTACACCTTC
- - TRBJ1-2 TRBV19 CASSTLDRGANGYTF TGTGCCAGTAGTACCCTAGATCGGGGGGCGAATGGCTACACCTTC
- - TRBJ2-1 TRBV30 CAWRGHHNEQFF TGTGCCTGGCGGGGACACCACAATGAGCAGTTCTTC
- TRBD1 TRBJ1-1 TRBV9 CASSGKQGYTEAFF TGTGCCAGCAGCGGGAAACAGGGGTACACTGAAGCTTTCTTT
- TRBD1 TRBJ2-1 TRBV5-1 CASSLYPSQGAREQFF TGCGCCAGCAGCTTGTACCCCTCCCAGGGGGCCCGGGAGCAGTTCTTC